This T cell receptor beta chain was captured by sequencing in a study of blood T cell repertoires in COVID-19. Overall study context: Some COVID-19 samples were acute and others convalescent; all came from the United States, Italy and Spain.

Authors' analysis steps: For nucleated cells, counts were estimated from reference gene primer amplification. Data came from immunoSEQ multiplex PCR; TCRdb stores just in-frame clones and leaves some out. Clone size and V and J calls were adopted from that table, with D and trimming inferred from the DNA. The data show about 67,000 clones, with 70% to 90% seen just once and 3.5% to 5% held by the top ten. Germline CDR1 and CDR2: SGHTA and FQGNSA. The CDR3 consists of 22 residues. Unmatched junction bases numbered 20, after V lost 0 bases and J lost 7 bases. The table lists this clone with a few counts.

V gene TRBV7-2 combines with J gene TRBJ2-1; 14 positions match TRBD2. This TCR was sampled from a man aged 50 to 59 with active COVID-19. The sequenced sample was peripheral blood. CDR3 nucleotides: TGTGCCAGCAGCTTAGCGGGACTAGCGGGGGCACCCCGAGGGCGCTGGGGAAATGAGCAGTTCTTC. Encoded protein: CASSLAGLAGAPRGRWGNEQFF.